Following are 24 T cell receptor beta chains from one sample sequenced in a study of early T cells in non-severe SARS-CoV-2 infection. Each CDR3 protein gets one entry after TCRdb re-called the 5' RACE reads with MiXCR. The sample has about 61,000 distinct CDR3 sequences, around 13% seen once; the top ten hold approximately 1.2%. Sample: whole blood, taken at baseline. These receptors all stem from an adult who was a healthcare worker with PCR-confirmed SARS-CoV-2 infection or an uninfected control (not recorded which). The donor label of this sample is uncertain.

The chain links TRBV7-2 to TRBJ2-5; D uncertain. The CDR3 has 12 residues. V was shortened by 2 bases and J by 5 bases, with 6 bases between the two germline ends. CDR1 and CDR2 (germline): SGHTA, FQGNSA. The CDR3 loop reads CASSLYSETQYF. The CDR3 DNA is TGTGCCAGCAGCTTATATTCGGAGACCCAGTACTTC. Variable domain in full (rest from reference TRBV7-2 and TRBJ2-5): GAGVSQSPSNKVTEKGKDVELRCDPISGHTALYWYRQSLGQGLEFLIYFQGNSAPDKSGLPSDRFSAERTGGSVSTLTIQRTQQEDSAVYLCASSLYSETQYFGPGTRLLVL.

This chain joins TRBV7-3 and TRBJ2-2; no firm D call. Germline V gene lookup returns CDR1 SGHTA and CDR2 FQGTGA. The CDR3 is made up of 19 amino acids. V was trimmed by 4 bases and J by 3 bases, leaving 24 bases between them. The CDR3 loop reads CASSSSPIAEARHTGELFF. In nucleotides, the CDR3 is TGTGCCAGCAGCTCGTCACCGATAGCTGAGGCACGTCACACCGGGGAGCTGTTTTTT.

This clonotype occurred a few times. V gene TRBV11-2 combines with J gene TRBJ2-5, with D uncertain. This CDR3 is 14 amino acids long. Germline CDR1 is SGHAT and CDR2 is FQNNGV. The V gene lost 5 bases and the J gene lost 1 base, with 11 bases spanning the gap. The CDR3 spells CASSAHRSQETQYF. The CDR3 DNA sequence: TGTGCCAGCAGCGCGCACCGGAGCCAAGAGACCCAGTACTTC.

In its sample, this clonotype was seen a few times. CDR3 nucleotide sequence: TGTGCCAGCAGTTTCTGGGACCCGTACAATGAGCAGTTCTTC. Its protein product is CASSFWDPYNEQFF. The chain uses TRBV12-3 or TRBV12-4 and TRBJ2-1; D tentatively fits TRBD1 or TRBD2 (5 bases each). The CDR3 contains 14 residues. Deletions cut 3 bases from V and 4 bases from J, with 10 bases between.

Only a few counts were recorded for this clonotype. This chain uses TRBV20-1 with TRBJ2-4, with D tentatively TRBD1 (6 bases). The V gene lost 2 bases and the J gene lost 7 bases, with 21 bases spanning the gap. Germline lookup yields CDR1 DFQATT and CDR2 SNEGSKA (reference sequence). There are 16 residues in the CDR3. CDR3 bases: TGCAGTGCTAGACCTACAGGGCCGTTAGCGTGGAACATTCAGTACTTC. Its protein is CSARPTGPLAWNIQYF.

This clonotype was picked up a small number of times. The V and J genes are TRBV24-1 and TRBJ2-7; D is possibly TRBD2 (6 bases). CDR1 is KGHDR and CDR2 is SFDVKD in the germline V gene. Deletions cut 12 bases from V and 1 base from J, with 24 bases between. CDR3 length: 16 amino acids. CDR3 loop: CAPSGGNLENSYEQYV. For the CDR3, the DNA is TGTGCCCCCTCCGGGGGAAATTTGGAGAATTCCTACGAGCAGTACGTC.

This clonotype was detected only a few times. This chain uses TRBV27 with TRBJ2-7, with D unclear. CDR3 length equals 13 residues. Germline CDR1 is MNHEY and CDR2 is SMNVEV (reference sequence). V gave up 8 bases and J gave up 0 bases, with 11 bases separating them. CDR3 sequence (DNA): TGTGCCAGCGCCCCAAGGAGCTCCTACGAGCAGTACGTC. As protein: CASAPRSSYEQYV.

V gene TRBV5-1 combines with J gene TRBJ1-1; the D is unclear. V was pared by 0 bases and J by 0 bases, with 9 bases between. This CDR3 comprises 15 residues. Per germline, CDR1 SGHRS and CDR2 YFSETQ. DNA of the CDR3: TGCGCCAGCAGCTTGGTTGGAGGAGTGAACACTGAAGCTTTCTTT. Translated: CASSLVGGVNTEAFF.

This clonotype has a handful of counts. The genes are TRBV7-2 and TRBJ2-5, with no clear D. The CDR3 spans 13 residues. Germline CDR1 is SGHTA and CDR2 is FQGNSA. V was shortened by 3 bases and J by 4 bases, with 9 bases between the two germline ends. CDR3 nucleotide sequence: TGTGCCAGCAGCTTTTCTAGAACAGAGACCCAGTACTTC. Its protein product is CASSFSRTETQYF.

The V gene is TRBV7-2, the J gene TRBJ2-7; 9 bases are shared with TRBD1. Germline V gene data show CDR1 as SGHTA and CDR2 as FQGNSA. The CDR3 spans 14 residues. Trimming took 3 bases from V and 4 from J; bases not matched to a gene: 4. The CDR3 region is CASSFGDRGYEQYV. Here the CDR3 DNA reads TGTGCCAGCAGCTTTGGAGACAGGGGGTACGAGCAGTACGTC.

The table lists this clonotype with a few counts. The chain couples TRBV18 to TRBJ2-1; TRBD1 aligns across 8 bases. Germline loops: CDR1 KGHSH, CDR2 LQKENI. This CDR3 spans 16 amino acids. The ends lost 3 bases at V and 5 bases at J; junction bases unmatched: 9. CDR3 bases: TGTGCCAGCTCACCCGACAGGGGCCGCCTAAACAATGAGCAGTTCTTC. Translating it yields CASSPDRGRLNNEQFF.

This clonotype was seen repeatedly, ten times or more. This chain joins TRBV12-5 and TRBJ2-3; D might be TRBD1 or TRBD2, each matching 6 bases. This CDR3 is built from 16 residues. V lost 0 bases, J lost 2 bases, and 12 bases lay in between. From germline, CDR1 is LGHNT and CDR2 FRNRAP. CDR3 DNA: TGTGCTAGTGGTTTGGTTGATGGGGGGCCCACAGATACGCAGTATTTT. The encoded protein is CASGLVDGGPTDTQYF.

The sample holds a few counts of this clonotype. The V and J genes are TRBV3-1 and TRBJ1-3; 8 bases align to TRBD1. Trimming took 1 base from V and 8 from J; bases not matched to a gene: 7. In germline, CDR1 is LGHDT, CDR2 YNNKEL (reference sequence). The CDR3 consists of 15 residues. CDR3 nucleotide sequence: TGTGCCAGCAGCCAAGGGACAGGGAGGTCGGACACCATATATTTT. This translates into CASSQGTGRSDTIYF.

The chain couples TRBV20-1 to TRBJ2-3; 9 bases match TRBD2. Trimming removed 0 bases from V and 2 bases from J; junction bases left unmatched: 15. Germline lookup yields CDR1 DFQATT and CDR2 SNEGSKA (reference sequence). The CDR3 has 19 amino acids. CDR3 nucleotides: TGCAGTGCTAGAGACACATATAGCGGGGGACTATTAACCACAGATACGCAGTATTTT. Translation: CSARDTYSGGLLTTDTQYF.

The chain employs TRBV29-1 and TRBJ1-4, with TRBD1 matching over 7 bases. This CDR3 has 15 residues. Germline lookup yields CDR1 SQVTM and CDR2 ANQGSEA. J lost 8 bases, V lost 0 bases, and 9 bases had no gene match. CDR3 DNA: TGCAGCGTTGAAGAGGCCGACAGGGTTGGCGAAAAACTGTTTTTT. Its translation is CSVEEADRVGEKLFF.

This chain connects TRBV7-8 to TRBJ2-7, with D perhaps TRBD2 (6 bases). The CDR3 totals 13 residues. V gave up 4 bases and J gave up 4 bases, with 11 bases separating them. The germline gives CDR1 SGHVS, CDR2 FQNEAQ. CDR3 in DNA: TGTGCCAGCAGCTGGGACGGACTATACGAGCAGTACGTC. Its translation: CASSWDGLYEQYV.

This chain links TRBV6-2 or TRBV6-3 with TRBJ1-1; D is undetermined. In germline, CDR1 is MNHEY, CDR2 SVGEGT. The CDR3 has 14 residues. V was shortened by 5 bases and J by 1 base, with 11 bases between the two germline ends. The CDR3, as DNA: TGTGCCAGCAGTGTTAACCAGGAGAACACTGAAGCTTTCTTT. It is translated as CASSVNQENTEAFF.

The sample holds many counts of this clonotype. J is TRBJ1-5 and V is TRBV20-1; TRBD1 matches 12 bases. Germline-derived CDR1 and CDR2 are DFQATT and SNEGSKA (reference sequence). This CDR3 region has 16 residues. V dropped 3 bases and J dropped 3; count of bases not matched to a gene: 6. DNA of the CDR3: TGCAGTGCTAGTACCGGGACAGGGGGCTTCAATCAGCCCCAGCATTTT. Amino acids: CSASTGTGGFNQPQHF.

V usage is TRBV7-2 and J usage is TRBJ2-2, with D possibly TRBD2 on 6 matching bases. The CDR3 loop spans 18 amino acids. Germline CDR1 is SGHTA and CDR2 is FQGNSA. Deletions cut 6 bases from V and 4 bases from J, with 24 bases between. CDR3 coding DNA: TGTGCCAGCAGACAAAGCCGGTTCGGGGGTCGCGGCACCGGGGAGCTGTTTTTT. This sequence encodes CASRQSRFGGRGTGELFF.

This clonotype showed up just a few times. The CDR3 DNA follows: TGTGCCAGCAGCTTAGGCGGCCAGTACGAGCAGTACGTC. Translated, it gives CASSLGGQYEQYV. The chain uses TRBV7-2 and TRBJ2-7; no firm D call. Per the germline V gene, CDR1 is SGHTA and CDR2 is FQGNSA. This CDR3 region has 13 residues. With 1 base removed from V and 4 bases from J, the gap between germline ends came to 8 bases.

The table lists this clonotype with many counts. The chain carries TRBV6-5 and TRBJ2-1; 9 bases fit TRBD1. V shed 6 bases, J shed 7 bases, and the junction held 7 bases outside the gene matches. This CDR3 has 14 residues. CDR1 MNHEY and CDR2 SVGAGI come from the germline V gene. CDR3 in amino acids: CASRGGTGLNEQFF. The CDR3 DNA sequence: TGTGCCAGCAGGGGGGGGACAGGGCTGAATGAGCAGTTCTTC.

This clonotype was counted between two and nine times. This chain links TRBV7-6 with TRBJ2-2; no firm D call. This CDR3 contains 16 residues. Germline V gene data show CDR1 as SGHVS and CDR2 as FNYEAQ. V lost 4 bases, J lost 6 bases, and 18 bases lay in between. CDR3 nucleotides: TGTGCCAGCAGCTCTAGAGAGTCCTTGGGCCCCGGGGAGCTGTTTTTT. This sequence encodes CASSSRESLGPGELFF.

The chain uses TRBV19 and TRBJ2-3, with D maybe TRBD1 (8 bases). Trimming shortened V by 6 bases and J by 0 bases, and 16 bases separated the two germline ends. The CDR3 is 16 amino acids. The germline CDR1 and CDR2 sequences are LNHDA and SQIVND (reference sequence). The CDR3 bases are TGTGCCAGTAGCAAGACAGGGGACTATAGCACAGATACGCAGTATTTT. It codes for CASSKTGDYSTDTQYF.

The rearrangement links TRBV9 to TRBJ2-3; D unresolved. Germline V gene lookup returns CDR1 SGDLS and CDR2 YYNGEE. V was cut by 1 base and J by 2 bases, with 8 bases left in between. The CDR3 totals 14 residues. The CDR3, as DNA: TGTGCCAGCAGCGTACGACCTTCCACAGATACGCAGTATTTT. It yields the protein CASSVRPSTDTQYF.